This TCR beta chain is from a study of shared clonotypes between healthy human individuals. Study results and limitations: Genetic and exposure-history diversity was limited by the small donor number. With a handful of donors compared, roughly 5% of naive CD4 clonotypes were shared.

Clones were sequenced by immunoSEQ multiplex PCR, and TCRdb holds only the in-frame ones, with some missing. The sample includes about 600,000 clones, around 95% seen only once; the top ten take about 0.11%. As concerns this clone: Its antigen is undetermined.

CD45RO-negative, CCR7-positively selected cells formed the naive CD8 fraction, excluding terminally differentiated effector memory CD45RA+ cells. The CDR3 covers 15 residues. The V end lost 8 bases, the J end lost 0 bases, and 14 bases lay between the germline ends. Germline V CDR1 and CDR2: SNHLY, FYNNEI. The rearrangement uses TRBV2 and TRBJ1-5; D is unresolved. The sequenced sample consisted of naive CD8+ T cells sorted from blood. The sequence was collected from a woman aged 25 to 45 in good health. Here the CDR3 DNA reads TGTGCCAGCTCAACGACGGTGGATAGCAATCAGCCCCAGCATTTT. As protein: CASSTTVDSNQPQHF.